This T cell receptor (beta chain) emerged from a study of shared clonotypes between healthy human individuals (dated by TCRdb to 2018 to 2020). For context, the study as a whole: Three men and a couple of women, aged 18 to 49 years, made up the cohort. The study deeply sequenced blood TCR repertoires of several healthy adults to estimate repertoire size and the extent of clonotype sharing between individuals. To increase sequencing depth and limit assay-specific biases, TCR repertoire library preparation and sequencing were carried out by different laboratories using diverse techniques. Leukapheresis yielded between about 0.8 and 8.9 billion PBMCs per donor.

Healthy HIV-negative adults with no recently reported acute infections or vaccinations were included as donors. All donors were Caucasian adults living in Nashville, Tennessee, USA. For unsorted samples, 75 million to 100 million PBMCs were counted and genomic DNA was extracted with the QIAamp DNA Blood Mini kit. Blood was obtained by leukapheresis, after which PBMCs were separated by Ficoll-Histopaque density gradient centrifugation and cryopreserved in liquid nitrogen vapor phase. Using the deep immunoSEQ assay, TCR CDR3 regions were amplified from genomic DNA by multiplex PCR. Extracted genomic DNA from each cell subset was spread evenly across all wells of several immunoSEQ 96-well plates, with each plate serving as a replicate. For unsorted PBMC, each replicate PCR was loaded with roughly 330 ng genomic DNA, equivalent to about 30,000 T cell genomes. Ten immunoSEQ deep assay plates were used to sequence unsorted PBMC genomic DNA. Purified libraries were quantified with a Qubit 3.0 fluorometer, sized on a Bioanalyzer 2100, and re-quantified with the KAPA Library Quantification kit. A separate single-read 150-cycle Illumina NextSeq 550 flow cell was used to sequence each immunoSEQ 96-well plate. As for the authors' bioinformatics: Because the immunoSEQ output held only junctional sequences and lacked quality scores, the filtering could not match the filtering applied to full-length reads. To assign V/J genes and CDR3, sequences were annotated against IMGT germline references using PyIR, a Python wrapper for IgBLAST v1.9. Reads were filtered out if the reads had weak V/J assignments (E-value above 1e-6), no CDR3, stop codons, out-of-frame junctions, or ambiguous translated residues. V3J clonotypes were defined by identical inferred V gene, J gene, and CDR3 amino acid sequence. Percentage overlap between repertoires was computed as shared unique clonotypes divided by the size of the smaller repertoire. Repertoire richness was assessed with RTK rarefaction, the Chao1 estimator, and Recon v2.1 estimates of unobserved clonotypes. TCRdb took over this immuneACCESS table, retaining in-frame rearrangements with V and J assigned. Such tables are incomplete; in checked studies, under half of the missing clones stem from an unresolved V gene, and the remainder is unexplained. Clone size and the V and J calls come from that table; the DNA yielded D and trimming. A total of about 480,000 clones appear in this sample, 79% of them only once. The ten largest account for over 10% of the sample.

Findings and caveats that apply to the study as a whole: Based on pairwise subsampling, the degree of clonotype sharing among donors was expected to be affected by sequencing depth. The genetic and exposure-history diversity represented was limited by the small number of donors. Sampling was restricted to blood, and TCR repertoires in tissue are likely to differ from TCR repertoires in blood.

The sample holds one count of this clone. No antigen is known for it. Base quality data are lacking; no much larger clone is found one base away. From V the trimming removes 5 bases and from J it removes 0 bases, while the gene matches leave 8 bases of the junction unaccounted for. The CDR3, from cysteine to phenylalanine, totals 15 residues. The entry retains the CDR3 DNA only, 45 bases that are in frame from base 1. Looking up the germline V gene yields CDR1 SQVTM and CDR2 ANQGSEA. The chain couples TRBV29-1 to TRBJ2-7, and 9 junctional nucleotides match TRBD1. Sample: PBMCs. This receptor was taken from a middle-aged woman in good health. Some clones in this sample may be carry-over from other donors' samples. The nucleotide sequence reads TGCAGCGTTTTCGTCTCGGGACAGGGCTCCTACGAGCAGTACTTC. Translated, this gives CSVFVSGQGSYEQYF.